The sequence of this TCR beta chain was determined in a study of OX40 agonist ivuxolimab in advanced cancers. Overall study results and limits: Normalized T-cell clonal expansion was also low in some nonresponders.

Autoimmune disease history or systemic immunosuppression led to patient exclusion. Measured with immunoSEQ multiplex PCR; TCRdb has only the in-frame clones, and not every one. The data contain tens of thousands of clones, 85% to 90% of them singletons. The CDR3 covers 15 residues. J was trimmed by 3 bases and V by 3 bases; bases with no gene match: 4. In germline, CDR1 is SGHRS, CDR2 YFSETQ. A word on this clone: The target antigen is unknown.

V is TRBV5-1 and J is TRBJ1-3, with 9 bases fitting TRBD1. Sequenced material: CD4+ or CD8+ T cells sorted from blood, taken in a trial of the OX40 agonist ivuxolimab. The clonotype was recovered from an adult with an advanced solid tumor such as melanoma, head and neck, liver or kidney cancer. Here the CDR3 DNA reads TGCGCCAGCAGCTCAACGGGACAGGGTGGAAACACCATATATTTT. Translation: CASSSTGQGGNTIYF.